This T cell receptor (beta chain) was sequenced in a study of Ad26.COV2.S vaccination and SARS-CoV-2 variants. This clone occurred once. Sequencing was performed with immunoSEQ multiplex PCR; in TCRdb, only in-frame clones are kept and a portion is missing. The repertoire holds about 440,000 clones, 90% seen once, with more than 3.5% in the top ten. The CDR3 loop spans 16 amino acids. CDR1 SGHRS and CDR2 YFSETQ come from the germline V gene. Germline trimming cut 4 bases from V and 6 bases from J; bases unmatched to any gene: 15. Treatment defined: about 20 received Ad26.COV2.S at low or high dose, single or two shots; about 5 received placebo; per-sample allocation not given. The samples were gathered on day 63 after the first injection of vaccine or placebo.

This TCR was sampled from a person aged 18-60 years who received the Ad26.COV2.S COVID-19 vaccine or a placebo. V is TRBV5-1 and J is TRBJ2-7; TRBD2 matches at 8 bases. The material sequenced was peripheral blood, taken in a trial of Ad26.COV2.S vaccine versus placebo. In DNA form, the CDR3 reads TGCGCCAGCAGCGGTAGTAGCGGGACTTTCCTCCTCGAGCAGTACTTC. Protein product: CASSGSSGTFLLEQYF.